The rows below give T cell receptor beta chains drawn from one sample of a study of T cell repertoires in cytomegalovirus infection. One entry per CDR3 protein results from TCRdb running MiXCR on the reads. The sample lists 480,000 or so distinct CDR3 sequences, around 11% seen once, with roughly 10% in the top ten. The specimen was PBMCs. The source is a human donor in good health (CMV status not recorded). Some clones in this sample may be carry-over from other donors' samples. Each CDR3 is given with its conserved first and last residue.

>TRBV20-1|TRBJ2-7
CSARDLQGEQYF
>TRBV29-1|TRBJ1-2
CSVELDYGYTF
>TRBV7-9|TRBJ2-7
CASSLVRSPGEQYF
>TRBV3-1|TRBJ1-5
CASSPALNQPQHF
>TRBV20-1|TRBJ2-5
CSARDWLAGRETQYF
>TRBV7-9|TRBJ2-1
CASSSWSNEQFF
>TRBV2|TRBJ2-7
CASRGTSAYF
>TRBV5-4|TRBJ2-1
CASSLDGGHNEQFF
>TRBV12-3/TRBV12-4|TRBJ2-1
CASSPRGISDNEQFF
>TRBV3-1|TRBJ2-3
CASSQWADSGGAVDTQYF
>TRBV19|TRBJ2-1
CASRPGAGGHNEQFF
>TRBV29-1|TRBJ2-7
CSVVETSGYEQYF
>TRBV18|TRBJ1-3
CASSPTVGTVGNTIYF
>TRBV5-4|TRBJ2-5
CASSYRGGKETQYF
>TRBV20-1|TRBJ1-5
CSARPDSHQPQHF
>TRBV7-3|TRBJ2-1
CASSPGEWGEQFF
>TRBV6-5|TRBJ1-6
CASRTGQGNSPLHF
>TRBV12-3/TRBV12-4|TRBJ2-7
CASSSGPSDRNYEQYF
>TRBV18|TRBJ2-1
CASSLPVHNEQFF
>TRBV7-2|TRBJ1-5
CASSLAGRGVGQPQHF
>TRBV28|TRBJ2-7
CASSRGRGKQYF
>TRBV7-9|TRBJ1-1
CASSGEGQPEAFF
>TRBV30|TRBJ1-1
CAWSEARVFLTEAFF
>TRBV5-6|TRBJ2-7
CASSPGRGFYEQYF
>TRBV3-1|TRBJ2-5
CASSQTQETQYF
>TRBV28|TRBJ1-2
CASSTLTGVGYGYTF
>TRBV29-1|TRBJ1-1
CSVGLPGGGGGHTEAFF